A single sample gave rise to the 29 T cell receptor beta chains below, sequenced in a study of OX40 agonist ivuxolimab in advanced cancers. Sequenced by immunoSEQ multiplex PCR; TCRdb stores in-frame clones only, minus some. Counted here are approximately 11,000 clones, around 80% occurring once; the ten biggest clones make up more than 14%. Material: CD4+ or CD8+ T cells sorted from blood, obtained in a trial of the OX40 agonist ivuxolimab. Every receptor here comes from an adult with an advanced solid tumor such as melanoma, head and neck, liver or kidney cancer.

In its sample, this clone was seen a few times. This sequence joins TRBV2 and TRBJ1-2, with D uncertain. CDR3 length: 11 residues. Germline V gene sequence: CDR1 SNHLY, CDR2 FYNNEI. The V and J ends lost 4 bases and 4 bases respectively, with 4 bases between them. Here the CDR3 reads CASSGSYGYTF. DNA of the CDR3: TGTGCCAGCAGTGGGTCCTATGGCTACACCTTC.

This chain's CDR3 is CASSPLRPPDTQYF. The DNA of the CDR3 is TGTGCCAGCTCACCACTGCGCCCCCCAGATACGCAGTATTTT. The chain has TRBV18 and TRBJ2-3; D remains unclear. Trimming left V 1 base short and J 4 bases short, with 9 bases between. Germline-derived CDR1 and CDR2 are KGHSH and LQKENI. The CDR3 totals 14 residues.

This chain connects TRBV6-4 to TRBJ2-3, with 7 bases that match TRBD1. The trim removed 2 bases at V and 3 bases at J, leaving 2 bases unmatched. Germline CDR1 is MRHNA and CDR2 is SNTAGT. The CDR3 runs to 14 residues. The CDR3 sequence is CASSDRDSTDTQYF. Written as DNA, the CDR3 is TGTGCCAGCAGTGACAGGGACAGTACAGATACGCAGTATTTT.

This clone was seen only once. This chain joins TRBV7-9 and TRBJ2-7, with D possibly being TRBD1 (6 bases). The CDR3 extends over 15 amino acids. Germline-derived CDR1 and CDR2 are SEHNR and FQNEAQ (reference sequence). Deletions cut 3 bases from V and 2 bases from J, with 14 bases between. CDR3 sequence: CASSLGPTGTYEQYF. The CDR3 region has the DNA TGTGCCAGCAGCTTGGGGCCAACAGGGACCTACGAGCAGTACTTC.

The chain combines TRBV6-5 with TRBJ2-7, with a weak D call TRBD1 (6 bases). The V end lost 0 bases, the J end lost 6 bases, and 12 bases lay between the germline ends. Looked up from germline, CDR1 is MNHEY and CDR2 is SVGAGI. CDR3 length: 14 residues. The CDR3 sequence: CASSYSSRGGEQYF. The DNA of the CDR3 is TGTGCCAGCAGTTACTCGAGCAGGGGCGGCGAGCAGTACTTC.

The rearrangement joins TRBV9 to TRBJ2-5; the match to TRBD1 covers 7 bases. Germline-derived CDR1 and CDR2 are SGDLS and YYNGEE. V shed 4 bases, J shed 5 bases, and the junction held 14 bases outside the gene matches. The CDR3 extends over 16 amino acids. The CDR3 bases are TGTGCCAGCAGCACTCGGACAGGCCTTGGGCTGGAGACCCAGTACTTC. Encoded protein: CASSTRTGLGLETQYF.

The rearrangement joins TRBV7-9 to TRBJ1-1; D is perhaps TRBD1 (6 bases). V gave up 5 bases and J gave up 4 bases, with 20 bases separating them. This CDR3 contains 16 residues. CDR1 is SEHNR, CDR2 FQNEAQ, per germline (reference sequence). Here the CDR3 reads CASSRVGGESGTEAFF. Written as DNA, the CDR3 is TGTGCCAGCAGCCGCGTCGGGGGCGAGAGTGGCACTGAAGCTTTCTTT.

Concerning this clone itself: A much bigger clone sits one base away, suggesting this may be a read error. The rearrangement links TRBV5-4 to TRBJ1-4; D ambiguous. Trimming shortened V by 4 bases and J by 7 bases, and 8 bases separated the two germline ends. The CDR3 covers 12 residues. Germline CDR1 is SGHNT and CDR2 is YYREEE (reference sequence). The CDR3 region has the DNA TGTGCCAGCAGCCCCCTGGGTGAAAAACTGTTTTTT. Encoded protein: CASSPLGEKLFF.

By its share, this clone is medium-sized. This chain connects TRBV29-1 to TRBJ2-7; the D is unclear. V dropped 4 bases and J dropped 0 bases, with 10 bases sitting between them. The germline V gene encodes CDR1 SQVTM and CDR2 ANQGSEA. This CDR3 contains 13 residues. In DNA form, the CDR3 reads TGCAGCGTTGTTTCGTCGATCTCCTACGAGCAGTACTTC. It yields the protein CSVVSSISYEQYF.

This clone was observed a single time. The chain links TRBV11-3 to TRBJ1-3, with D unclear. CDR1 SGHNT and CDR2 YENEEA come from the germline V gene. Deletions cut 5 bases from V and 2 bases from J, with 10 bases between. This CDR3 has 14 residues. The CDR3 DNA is TGTGCCAGCAGCGCACGGACGCCTGGAAACACCATATATTTT. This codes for CASSARTPGNTIYF.

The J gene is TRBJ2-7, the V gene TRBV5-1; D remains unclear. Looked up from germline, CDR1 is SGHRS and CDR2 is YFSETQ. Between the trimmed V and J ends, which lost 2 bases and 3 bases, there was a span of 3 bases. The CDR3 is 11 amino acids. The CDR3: CASSFGYEQYF. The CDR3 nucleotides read TGCGCCAGCAGCTTCGGCTACGAGCAGTACTTC.

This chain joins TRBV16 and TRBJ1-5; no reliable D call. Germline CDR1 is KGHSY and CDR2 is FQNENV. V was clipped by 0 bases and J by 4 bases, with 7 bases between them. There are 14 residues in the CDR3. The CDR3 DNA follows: TGTGCCAGCAGCCAATCGCCCCAGAATCAGCCCCAGCATTTT. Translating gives CASSQSPQNQPQHF. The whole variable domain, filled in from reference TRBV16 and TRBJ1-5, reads GEEVAQTPKHLVRGEGQKAKLYCAPIKGHSYVFWYQQVLKNEFKFLISFQNENVFDETGMPKERFSAKCLPNSPCSLEIQATKLEDSAVYFCASSQSPQNQPQHFGDGTRLSIL.

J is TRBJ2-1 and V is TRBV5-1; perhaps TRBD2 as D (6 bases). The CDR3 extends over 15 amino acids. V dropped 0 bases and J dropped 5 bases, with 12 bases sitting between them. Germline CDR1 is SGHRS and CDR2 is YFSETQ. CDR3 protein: CASSLVEGPHNEQFF. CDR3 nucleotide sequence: TGCGCCAGCAGCTTGGTGGAGGGACCCCACAATGAGCAGTTCTTC.

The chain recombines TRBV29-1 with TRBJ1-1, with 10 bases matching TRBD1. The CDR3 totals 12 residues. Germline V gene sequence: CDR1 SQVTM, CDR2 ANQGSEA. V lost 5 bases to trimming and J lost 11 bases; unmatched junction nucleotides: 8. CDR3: CSVLGQGSWAFF. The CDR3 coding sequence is TGCAGCGTTTTGGGACAGGGGTCCTGGGCTTTCTTT.

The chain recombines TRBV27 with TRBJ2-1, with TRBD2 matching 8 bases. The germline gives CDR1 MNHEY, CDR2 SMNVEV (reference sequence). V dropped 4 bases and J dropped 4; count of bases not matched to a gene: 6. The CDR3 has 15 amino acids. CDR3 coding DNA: TGTGCCAGCAGTTCCGTAACGGGAGGGTACAATGAGCAGTTCTTC. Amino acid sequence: CASSSVTGGYNEQFF.

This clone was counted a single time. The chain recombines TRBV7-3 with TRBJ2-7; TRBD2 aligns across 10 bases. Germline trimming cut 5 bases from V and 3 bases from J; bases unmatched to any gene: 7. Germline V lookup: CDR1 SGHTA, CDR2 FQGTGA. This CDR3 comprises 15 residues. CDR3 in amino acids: CASSLTSGKGYEQYF. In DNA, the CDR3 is TGTGCCAGCAGCCTTACTAGCGGGAAGGGCTACGAGCAGTACTTC.

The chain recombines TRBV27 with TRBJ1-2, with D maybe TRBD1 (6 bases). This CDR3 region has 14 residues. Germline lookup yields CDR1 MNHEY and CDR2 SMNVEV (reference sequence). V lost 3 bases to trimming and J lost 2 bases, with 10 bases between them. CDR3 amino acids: CASSFGGANYGYTF. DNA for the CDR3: TGTGCCAGCAGTTTTGGGGGCGCGAACTATGGCTACACCTTC.

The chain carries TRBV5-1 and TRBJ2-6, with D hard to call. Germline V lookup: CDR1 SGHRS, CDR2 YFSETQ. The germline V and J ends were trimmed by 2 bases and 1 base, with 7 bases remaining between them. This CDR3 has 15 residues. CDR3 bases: TGCGCCAGCAGCTTCAGGCCGTCTGGGGCCAACGTCCTGACTTTC. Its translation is CASSFRPSGANVLTF.

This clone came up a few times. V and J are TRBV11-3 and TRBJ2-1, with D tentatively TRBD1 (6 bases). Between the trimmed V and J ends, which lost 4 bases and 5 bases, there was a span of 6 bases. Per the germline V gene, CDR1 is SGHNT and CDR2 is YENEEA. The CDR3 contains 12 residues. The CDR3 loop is CASSSGDNEQFF. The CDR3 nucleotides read TGTGCCAGCAGCTCAGGGGACAATGAGCAGTTCTTC.

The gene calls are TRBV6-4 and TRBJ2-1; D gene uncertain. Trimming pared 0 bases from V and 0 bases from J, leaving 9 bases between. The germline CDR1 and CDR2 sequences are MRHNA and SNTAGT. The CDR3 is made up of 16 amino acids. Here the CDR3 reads CASSDSKRSSYNEQFF. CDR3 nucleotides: TGTGCCAGCAGTGACTCGAAGCGAAGCTCCTACAATGAGCAGTTCTTC.

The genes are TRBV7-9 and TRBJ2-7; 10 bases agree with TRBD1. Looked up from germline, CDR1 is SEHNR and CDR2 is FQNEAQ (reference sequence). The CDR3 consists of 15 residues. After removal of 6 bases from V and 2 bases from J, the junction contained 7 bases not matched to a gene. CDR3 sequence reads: CASSDRGQGTYEQYF. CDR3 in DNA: TGTGCCAGCAGTGACAGGGGGCAAGGAACCTACGAGCAGTACTTC.

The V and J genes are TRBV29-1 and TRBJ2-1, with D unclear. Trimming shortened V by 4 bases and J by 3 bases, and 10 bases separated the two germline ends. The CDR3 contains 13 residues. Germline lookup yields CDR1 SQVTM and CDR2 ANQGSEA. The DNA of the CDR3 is TGCAGCGTTGGTATTAGTATCTACAATGAGCAGTTCTTC. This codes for CSVGISIYNEQFF.

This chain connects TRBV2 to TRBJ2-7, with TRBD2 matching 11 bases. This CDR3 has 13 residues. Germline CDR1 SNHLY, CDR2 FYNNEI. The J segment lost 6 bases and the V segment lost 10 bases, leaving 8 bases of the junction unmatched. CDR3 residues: CAIPRLAGGEQYF. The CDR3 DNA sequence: TGTGCCATCCCGCGGCTAGCGGGAGGCGAGCAGTACTTC.

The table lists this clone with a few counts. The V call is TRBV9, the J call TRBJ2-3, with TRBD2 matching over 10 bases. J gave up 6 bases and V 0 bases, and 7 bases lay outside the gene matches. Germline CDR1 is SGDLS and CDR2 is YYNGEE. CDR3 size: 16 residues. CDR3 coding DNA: TGTGCCAGCAGCGTAGCTACTAGCGGGGTTTCCGATACGCAGTATTTT. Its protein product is CASSVATSGVSDTQYF. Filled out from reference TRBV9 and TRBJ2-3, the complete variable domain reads DSGVTQTPKHLITATGQRVTLRCSPRSGDLSVYWYQQSLDQGLQFLIQYYNGEERAKGNILERFSAQQFPDLHSELNLSSLELGDSALYFCASSVATSGVSDTQYFGPGTRLTVL.

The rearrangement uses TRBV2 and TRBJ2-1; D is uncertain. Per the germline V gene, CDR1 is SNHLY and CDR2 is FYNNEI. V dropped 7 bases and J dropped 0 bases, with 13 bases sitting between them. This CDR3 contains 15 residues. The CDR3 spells CASTPGRSSYNEQFF. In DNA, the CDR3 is TGTGCCAGCACTCCGGGCCGAAGCTCCTACAATGAGCAGTTCTTC. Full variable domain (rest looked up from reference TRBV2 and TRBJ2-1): EPEVTQTPSHQVTQMGQEVILRCVPISNHLYFYWYRQILGQKVEFLVSFYNNEISEKSEIFDDQFSVERPDGSNFTLKIRSTKLEDSAMYFCASTPGRSSYNEQFFGPGTRLTVL.

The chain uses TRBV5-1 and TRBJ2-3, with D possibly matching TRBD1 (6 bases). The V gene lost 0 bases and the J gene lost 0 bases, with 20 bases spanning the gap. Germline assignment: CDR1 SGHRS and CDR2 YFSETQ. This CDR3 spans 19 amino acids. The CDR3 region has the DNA TGCGCCAGCAGCTTGGCCTCGGTTGGGGGCAGGTTCAGCACAGATACGCAGTATTTT. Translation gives CASSLASVGGRFSTDTQYF.

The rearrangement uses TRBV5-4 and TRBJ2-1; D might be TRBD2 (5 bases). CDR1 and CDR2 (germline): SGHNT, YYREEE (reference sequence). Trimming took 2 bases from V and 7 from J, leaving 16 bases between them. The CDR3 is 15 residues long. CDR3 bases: TGTGCCAGCAGCTTTGGTATCCCCACGGGGAATGAGCAGTTCTTC. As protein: CASSFGIPTGNEQFF.

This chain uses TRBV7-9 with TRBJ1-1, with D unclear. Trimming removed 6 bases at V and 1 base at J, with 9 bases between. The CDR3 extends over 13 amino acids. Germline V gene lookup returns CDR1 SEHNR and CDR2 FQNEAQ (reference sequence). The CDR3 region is CASSPTGNTEAFF. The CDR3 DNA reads TGTGCCAGCAGTCCGACCGGGAACACTGAAGCTTTCTTT.

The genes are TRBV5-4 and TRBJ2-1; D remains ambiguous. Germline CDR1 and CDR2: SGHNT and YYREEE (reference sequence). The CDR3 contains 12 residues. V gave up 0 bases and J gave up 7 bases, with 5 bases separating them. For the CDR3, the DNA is TGTGCCAGCAGCTTGGCCGGGAATGAGCAGTTCTTC. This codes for CASSLAGNEQFF.